These T cell receptor beta chains were read from a single sample in a study of memory CD4+ T cells and cytomegalovirus serostatus. Using immunoSEQ multiplex PCR, the repertoire was profiled, and TCRdb retains in-frame clones only, with some absent. The top ten clones hold 2.5% to 3% of a sample with 70,000 or so clones, about 78% of them seen once. The specimen sequenced was memory CD4+ T cells from blood. These receptors all come from an adult in good health and CMV-seropositive. CDR3s include the opening cysteine and the closing phenylalanine or tryptophan. Fields, in order: D gene, J gene, clone size, V gene, CDR3 DNA, CDR3 protein. A D gene is named only where the DNA matches it firmly. A row's size may be missing; if present it is once, few, many or a size class.

-	TRBJ2-1	-	TRBV13	TGTGCCAGCAGACGGCGGGATGAGCAGTTCTTC	CASRRRDEQFF
-	TRBJ2-2	-	TRBV9	TGTGCCAGCAGCTATAGACCCGGGGAGCTGTTTTTT	CASSYRPGELFF
-	TRBJ1-1	-	TRBV19	TGTGCCAGTAGTGACACACGGACCTCTGAAGCTTTCTTT	CASSDTRTSEAFF
-	TRBJ1-6	-	TRBV7-9	TGTGCCAGCAGTTCGTTAAGGGGAAATAATTCACCCCTCCACTTT	CASSSLRGNNSPLHF
TRBD1	TRBJ1-1	-	TRBV2	TGTGCCAGCAGTGACGGGACAGGGGGTAAGGGGGGTGATGAAGCTTTCTTT	CASSDGTGGKGGDEAFF
-	TRBJ1-3	-	TRBV28	TGTGCCAGCAGTTTCCCCACAGGGCAATCTGGAAACACCATATATTTT	CASSFPTGQSGNTIYF
-	TRBJ2-5	-	TRBV5-1	TGCGCCAGCCGAGGATCAGCCCAAGAGACCCAGTACTTC	CASRGSAQETQYF
-	TRBJ1-2	-	TRBV5-6	TGTGCCAGCAGCTTGGGACGGCTTAGCGTCTATGGCTACACCTTC	CASSLGRLSVYGYTF
TRBD2	TRBJ2-5	-	TRBV2	TGTGCCGGCGGGGGATCCCAAGAGACCCAGTACTTC	CAGGGSQETQYF
TRBD2	TRBJ2-1	-	TRBV7-6	TGTGCCAGCAGCCGCCTAGCGGGGGAATACAATGAGCAGTTCTTC	CASSRLAGEYNEQFF
TRBD2	TRBJ2-5	-	TRBV7-9	TGTGCCAGCGCATCCTCCCCGCTACTAGCGGTCCAAGAGACCCAGTACTTC	CASASSPLLAVQETQYF
-	TRBJ1-5	-	TRBV6-1	TGTGCCAGCAGTGAAGTGGGACCAGGTCAGCCCCAGCATTTT	CASSEVGPGQPQHF
-	TRBJ2-1	-	TRBV7-2	TGTGCCAGCAGCCCCGCTTTCAGCAGTATGGCGTCGTGGTTCTTC	CASSPAFSSMASWFF
-	TRBJ2-1	once	TRBV7-9	TGTGCCAGCAGCCCCGCCGGGACTCCTTCTAATGAGCAGTTCTTC	CASSPAGTPSNEQFF
TRBD2	TRBJ2-1	-	TRBV5-6	TGTGCCAGCAGCGCCATCCTAGCGGGAGGCTACAATGAGCAGTTCTTC	CASSAILAGGYNEQFF
TRBD1	TRBJ1-1	-	TRBV6-1	TGTGCAACCGGGCGGGACAGGGTTACCACTGAAGCTTTCTTT	CATGRDRVTTEAFF
-	TRBJ2-1	once	TRBV29-1	TGCAGCGTTGGCCTAGTGGCGCAGTTCTTC	CSVGLVAQFF
-	TRBJ2-2	-	TRBV5-8	TGTGCCAGCAGCTTCCAGAGGAACACCGGGGAGCTGTTTTTT	CASSFQRNTGELFF
-	TRBJ2-3	-	TRBV19	TGTGCCAGTAGTGAGACAGGTTCAGATACGCAGTATTTT	CASSETGSDTQYF
TRBD1	TRBJ1-2	few	TRBV7-2	TGTGCCAGCAGCCCTTCTAGGGGGGCAGGGGGCTATGGCTACACCTTC	CASSPSRGAGGYGYTF
-	TRBJ2-1	-	TRBV11-2	TGTGCCAGCAGCCCCCAGTACAATGAGCAGTTCTTC	CASSPQYNEQFF
-	TRBJ1-4	few	TRBV28	TGTGCCAGCAGTTCCCTCAATGAAAAACTGTTTTTT	CASSSLNEKLFF
TRBD2	TRBJ2-7	-	TRBV7-2	TGTGCCAGCAGCCCAAGTAGCGGGGGGTACGAGCAGTACTTC	CASSPSSGGYEQYF
-	TRBJ1-5	-	TRBV29-1	TGCAGCGTGGGGTCTCGCAATCAGCCCCAGCATTTT	CSVGSRNQPQHF
-	TRBJ2-2	-	TRBV28	TGTGCCAGCAGTCGGACGGGCACCGGGGAGCTGTTTTTT	CASSRTGTGELFF
TRBD1	TRBJ1-2	-	TRBV7-9	TGTGCCAGCAGCTTAAATTCAGGGGGCGAAAGTGGCTACACCTTC	CASSLNSGGESGYTF
TRBD1	TRBJ2-1	once	TRBV11-3	TGTGCCAGCAGCTTAGTGGGACAGGGCGATGAGCAGTTCTTC	CASSLVGQGDEQFF
-	TRBJ1-2	few	TRBV30	TGTGCCTGGAGTGGAGCGGGACGCGAGCGGGATGGCTACACCTTC	CAWSGAGRERDGYTF
-	TRBJ1-2	-	TRBV29-1	TGCAGCGTTGAAGATCCACCGGCAGACTTGAACTATGGCTACACCTTC	CSVEDPPADLNYGYTF
TRBD2	TRBJ2-2	once	TRBV2	TGTGCCACCGGGGGGGCTACTACGAACACCGGGGAGCTGTTTTTT	CATGGATTNTGELFF
TRBD1	TRBJ1-4	-	TRBV25-1	TGTGCCAGCACCGAACGCCCGGGGACAGGGGTTGAAAAACTGTTTTTT	CASTERPGTGVEKLFF
-	TRBJ2-4	once	TRBV2	TGTGCCAGCAGTGAGGGAAGCATTCAGTACTTC	CASSEGSIQYF
-	TRBJ1-5	-	TRBV7-2	TGTGCCAGCAGCCTCTACGTTCATAATAATCAGCCCCAGCATTTT	CASSLYVHNNQPQHF
-	TRBJ2-5	-	TRBV10-2	TGCGCCAGCATAGGGGATCGAGAGACCCAGTACTTC	CASIGDRETQYF
-	TRBJ1-5	-	TRBV6-1	TGTGCCAGCAGTGGTACACGCAATCAGCCCCAGCATTTT	CASSGTRNQPQHF
-	TRBJ1-1	-	TRBV7-7	TGTGCTAGCAGATTAGTAGCCAGTAAGGGGTGGTCTTTCTTT	CASRLVASKGWSFF
TRBD1	TRBJ2-2	few	TRBV7-9	TGTGCCAGCAGCCGGTCTCTCGGGACAGCCACGAACACCGGGGAGCTGTTTTTT	CASSRSLGTATNTGELFF
TRBD2	TRBJ2-5	-	TRBV2	TGTGCCAGCAGTGATCGCAGCGGGGGGACAGAGACCCAGTACTTC	CASSDRSGGTETQYF
TRBD1	TRBJ1-1	-	TRBV5-1	TGCGCCAGCAGCTTGGACAGGGGTGCGACTGAAGCTTTCTTT	CASSLDRGATEAFF
TRBD2	TRBJ2-6	-	TRBV27	TGTGCCAGCAGTTTTCGGGCGGGAGGTAGGCCTGGGGCCAACGTCCTGACTTTC	CASSFRAGGRPGANVLTF
-	TRBJ1-4	-	TRBV13	TGTGCCAGCAGCTTAAGGTACGGACGGACCCAAAATGAAAAACTGTTTTTT	CASSLRYGRTQNEKLFF
-	TRBJ1-2	-	TRBV7-9	TGTGCCAGCAGCCCGTCTGGCTACACCTTC	CASSPSGYTF
-	TRBJ1-2	-	TRBV18	TGTGCCAGCTCACCACGGCAGACTGGCTACACCTTC	CASSPRQTGYTF
TRBD1	TRBJ2-7	-	TRBV6-1	TGTGCCAGCAACCTGGACAGGTTGAGCGAGCAGTACTTC	CASNLDRLSEQYF
TRBD1	TRBJ2-2	few	TRBV7-6	TGTGCCAGCAGCCCCCGGGACAGGACCACCGGGGAGCTGTTTTTT	CASSPRDRTTGELFF
-	TRBJ1-2	-	TRBV11-1	TGTGCCAGCAGCCGAACCGGAGGGGCGCTTTGGAATGGCTACACCTTC	CASSRTGGALWNGYTF
-	TRBJ1-5	-	TRBV30	TGTGCCTGGAGTTTGAGCAATCAGCCCCAGCATTTT	CAWSLSNQPQHF
-	TRBJ2-2	-	TRBV11-3	TGTGCCAGCAGCTTATCCGGGGGCGCGAACACCGGGGAGCTGTTTTTT	CASSLSGGANTGELFF
-	TRBJ1-1	few	TRBV11-3	TGTGCCAGCAGCTCCATGCCGGTAGTAGCGGACACTGAAGCTTTCTTT	CASSSMPVVADTEAFF
-	TRBJ1-2	-	TRBV18	TGTGCCAGCTCACGCGACACCTCTGGCTACACCTTC	CASSRDTSGYTF
TRBD1	TRBJ2-2	-	TRBV7-9	TGTGCCAGCAGACCTGGACAGGGGAGGAACACCGGGGAGCTGTTTTTT	CASRPGQGRNTGELFF
TRBD1	TRBJ1-2	few	TRBV6-6	TGTGCCAGCAGCGTGACAGGGGCCGGGGATGGCTACACCTTC	CASSVTGAGDGYTF
-	TRBJ2-2	-	TRBV18	TGTGCCAGCTCGCTGCAACCGGGGCTCGGGGCCGGGGAGCTGTTTTTT	CASSLQPGLGAGELFF
TRBD1	TRBJ1-2	-	TRBV4-2	TGTGCCAGCAGCCAAGCAGGGGGTTCGAGATATGGCTACACCTTC	CASSQAGGSRYGYTF
-	TRBJ1-1	-	TRBV5-1	TGCGCCAGCAGCTTGGAGGGCCGCAGCGGGAACACTGAAGCTTTCTTT	CASSLEGRSGNTEAFF